The 32 T cell receptor beta chains below come from one sample, sequenced in a study of blood T cell repertoires in COVID-19. TCRdb keeps only in-frame clones here, not all; method: immunoSEQ multiplex PCR. The sample has tens of thousands of clones; roughly 87% are singletons. Sequencing used peripheral blood. These receptors originate from a woman aged 80 or over with acute or convalescent COVID-19.

J is TRBJ2-1 and V is TRBV11-2; no clear D gene. Per the germline V gene, CDR1 is SGHAT and CDR2 is FQNNGV. This CDR3 region has 16 residues. V lost 0 bases and J lost 6, with 15 bases in between. The CDR3 nucleotides read TGTGCCAGCAGCTTAGAGGAGCCGAGTTTAGGCAATGAGCAGTTCTTC. It is translated as CASSLEEPSLGNEQFF.

The CDR3 DNA reads as TGCGCCAGCAGCCACATAGCGGGAGAGGGCTGGAATGAGCAGTTCTTC. Amino acids: CASSHIAGEGWNEQFF. V gene TRBV4-3 combines with J gene TRBJ2-1, with 9 bases lining up with TRBD2. Germline V gene sequence: CDR1 LGHNA, CDR2 YSLEER. V shed 3 bases and J 7 bases; nucleotides not matched to a gene: 10. There are 16 residues in the CDR3.

The chain has TRBV19 and TRBJ2-1, with 10 bases fitting TRBD2. Trimming removed 6 bases from V and 6 bases from J; junction bases left unmatched: 8. The germline V gene encodes CDR1 LNHDA and CDR2 SQIVND (reference sequence). The CDR3 is made up of 15 amino acids. CDR3 in DNA: TGTGCCAGTAGCACCTGGAGCGGGAGGGCCAATGAGCAGTTCTTC. Residues: CASSTWSGRANEQFF.

This clone was recorded only once. The chain has TRBV6-1 and TRBJ2-3; D may be TRBD2 (6 bases). Germline V CDR1 and CDR2: MNHNS, SASEGT. Deletions cut 6 bases from V and 2 bases from J, with 12 bases between. The CDR3 loop spans 14 amino acids. The CDR3 reads CASRRDFYTDTQYF. The CDR3, as DNA: TGTGCCAGCAGGAGGGACTTTTACACAGATACGCAGTATTTT.

This rearrangement joins TRBV5-6 to TRBJ1-5; D is unresolved. V lost 0 bases and J lost 5, with 12 bases in between. Germline V CDR1 and CDR2: SGHDT, YYEEEE. CDR3 length equals 15 residues. CDR3: CASSLGTETYQPQHF. The CDR3 bases are TGTGCCAGCAGCTTGGGAACAGAGACGTATCAGCCCCAGCATTTT.

The chain joins TRBV2 to TRBJ1-1; a possible D gene is TRBD1 (5 bases). Looked up from germline, CDR1 is SNHLY and CDR2 is FYNNEI. The CDR3 runs to 11 residues. Between the trimmed V and J ends, which lost 5 bases and 6 bases, there was a span of 7 bases. CDR3 protein: CASSRTPEAFF. The CDR3 DNA reads TGTGCCAGCAGTAGGACACCTGAAGCTTTCTTT.

The gene calls are TRBV7-6 and TRBJ2-6; the D gene is possibly TRBD2 (5 bases). The V and J ends lost 2 bases and 1 base respectively, with 9 bases between them. CDR3 size: 16 residues. CDR1 is SGHVS, CDR2 FNYEAQ, per germline. Here the CDR3 reads CASSLSGGSGANVLTF. CDR3 DNA: TGTGCCAGCAGCTTATCTGGAGGATCTGGGGCCAACGTCCTGACTTTC.

This clone turned up a few times. The chain joins TRBV7-8 to TRBJ2-4, with D hard to call. Germline V gene data show CDR1 as SGHVS and CDR2 as FQNEAQ. The V end was cut by 4 bases, the J end by 8 bases, with 15 bases between. CDR3 length: 14 residues. The CDR3 coding sequence is TGTGCCAGCAGCTCTTCTGCGTCGAAAGACATTCAGTACTTC. This translates into CASSSSASKDIQYF.

This clone is a singleton in its sample. The V gene is TRBV27, the J gene TRBJ2-7, with 7 bases lining up with TRBD1. There are 14 residues in the CDR3. CDR1 is MNHEY, CDR2 SMNVEV, per germline (reference sequence). The junction had 4 bases not matched to a gene; V was cut back by 2 bases and J by 3 bases. Here the CDR3 reads CASSLGQADYEQYF. CDR3 DNA: TGTGCCAGCAGTTTAGGACAGGCGGACTACGAGCAGTACTTC.

The rearrangement joins TRBV28 to TRBJ1-2; a possible D gene is TRBD1 (5 bases). Germline CDR1 is MDHEN and CDR2 is SYDVKM. The V and J ends lost 4 bases and 8 bases respectively, with 20 bases between them. The CDR3 has 15 residues. The CDR3 region is CASSSPPAGTSGYTF. The CDR3 DNA reads as TGTGCCAGCAGTTCTCCCCCGGCGGGGACGAGCGGCTACACCTTC.

This chain connects TRBV7-9 to TRBJ2-1, with D possibly matching TRBD2 (6 bases). The CDR3 loop spans 13 amino acids. Germline V gives CDR1 SEHNR, CDR2 FQNEAQ (reference sequence). V lost 7 bases to trimming and J lost 15 bases, with 22 bases between them. CDR3 in amino acids: CASTDPGRGIPFF. CDR3 nucleotides: TGTGCCAGCACCGACCCAGGCCGGGGGATCCCGTTCTTC. Full variable domain (rest looked up from reference TRBV7-9 and TRBJ2-1): DTGVSQNPRHKITKRGQNVTFRCDPISEHNRLYWYRQTLGQGPEFLTYFQNEAQLEKSRLLSDRFSAERPKGSFSTLEIQRTEQGDSAMYLCASTDPGRGIPFFGPGTRLTVL.

This clone came up many times. The genes are TRBV5-1 and TRBJ2-7; 8 bases line up with TRBD1. The CDR3 loop spans 17 amino acids. Per germline, CDR1 SGHRS and CDR2 YFSETQ. V lost 2 bases to trimming and J lost 5 bases; unmatched junction nucleotides: 15. Here the CDR3 reads CASSLTPTGTGSDEQYF. In DNA, the CDR3 is TGCGCCAGCAGCTTAACCCCCACCGGGACAGGTTCGGACGAGCAGTACTTC.

The chain has TRBV11-2 and TRBJ2-5; TRBD2 matches at 8 bases. V trimming: 1 base; J trimming: 0 bases; junction bases outside the gene matches: 13. From germline, CDR1 is SGHAT and CDR2 FQNNGV. There are 19 residues in the CDR3. The chain's CDR3 is CASSLGPLFFGRDQETQYF. DNA for the CDR3: TGTGCCAGCAGCTTAGGCCCATTGTTTTTCGGGAGGGACCAAGAGACCCAGTACTTC.

The V call is TRBV11-2, the J call TRBJ2-1; TRBD2 agrees at 15 bases. Germline V gives CDR1 SGHAT, CDR2 FQNNGV. This CDR3 spans 16 amino acids. V was pared by 5 bases and J by 6 bases, with 5 bases of the junction left unmatched. The CDR3: CASSPGLAGGGNEQFF. DNA for the CDR3: TGTGCCAGCAGCCCGGGACTAGCGGGAGGAGGCAATGAGCAGTTCTTC. Variable domain in full (rest from reference TRBV11-2 and TRBJ2-1): EAGVAQSPRYKIIEKRQSVAFWCNPISGHATLYWYQQILGQGPKLLIQFQNNGVVDDSQLPKDRFSAERLKGVDSTLKIQPAKLEDSAVYLCASSPGLAGGGNEQFFGPGTRLTVL.

The genes are TRBV14 and TRBJ2-7; 9 positions match TRBD1. V lost 1 base to trimming and J lost 7 bases; unmatched junction nucleotides: 8. This CDR3 has 15 amino acids. Germline values: CDR1 SGHDN, CDR2 FVKESK. The CDR3 DNA follows: TGTGCCAGCAGCCAAGGGAGGGGACAGGGAATTGAGCAGTACTTC. It codes for CASSQGRGQGIEQYF.

The chain links TRBV11-2 to TRBJ2-7; the D is unclear. V lost 2 bases and J lost 3, with 14 bases in between. In germline, CDR1 is SGHAT, CDR2 FQNNGV. The CDR3 covers 15 residues. CDR3 in amino acids: CASSLRSQFHYEQYF. DNA of the CDR3: TGTGCCAGCAGCTTACGGAGCCAATTCCACTACGAGCAGTACTTC.

This chain connects TRBV28 to TRBJ1-5; D not certain. The CDR3 sequence is 13 residues long. V lost 10 bases and J 3 bases, leaving 13 bases between the germline ends. CDR1 is MDHEN, CDR2 SYDVKM, per germline. For the CDR3, the DNA is TGTGCCACCTCAACGGGATACAATCAGCCCCAGCATTTT. It is translated as CATSTGYNQPQHF.

The chain has TRBV28 and TRBJ2-5; TRBD2 matches at 15 bases. This CDR3 spans 18 amino acids. V gave up 4 bases and J gave up 0 bases; unmatched junction bases: 6. CDR1 and CDR2 from the germline V gene are MDHEN and SYDVKM. The chain's CDR3 is CASSSGLAGGWYQETQYF. DNA of the CDR3: TGTGCCAGCAGTTCGGGACTAGCGGGAGGATGGTACCAAGAGACCCAGTACTTC. Variable domain in full (rest from reference TRBV28 and TRBJ2-5): DVKVTQSSRYLVKRTGEKVFLECVQDMDHENMFWYRQDPGLGLRLIYFSYDVKMKEKGDIPEGYSVSREKKERFSLILESASTNQTSMYLCASSSGLAGGWYQETQYFGPGTRLLVL.

This chain joins TRBV18 and TRBJ2-4; D might be TRBD1 (6 bases). The CDR3 totals 15 residues. Germline V gives CDR1 KGHSH, CDR2 LQKENI. Trimming pared 6 bases from V and 3 bases from J, leaving 15 bases between. CDR3 DNA sequence: TGTGCCAGCTCTTCCGCCGTGGGACACAAAAACATTCAGTACTTC. It is translated as CASSSAVGHKNIQYF.

The J gene is TRBJ2-5, the V gene TRBV12-5; D ambiguous. The V and J ends lost 6 bases and 4 bases respectively, with 12 bases between them. Germline-derived CDR1 and CDR2 are LGHNT and FRNRAP. This CDR3 spans 13 amino acids. This chain's CDR3 is CASGRPPGETQYF. CDR3 bases: TGTGCTAGTGGGAGGCCCCCGGGAGAGACCCAGTACTTC.

The chain uses TRBV5-1 and TRBJ1-6; 7 bases match TRBD1. The CDR3 has 17 amino acids. After removal of 4 bases from V and 5 bases from J, the junction contained 12 bases not matched to a gene. The V gene's germline CDR1 is SGHRS and CDR2 YFSETQ. CDR3 nucleotides: TGCGCCAGCAGCCCCGGGACAGAGAAACTAAATAATTCACCCCTCCACTTT. It yields the protein CASSPGTEKLNNSPLHF.

V and J are TRBV7-2 and TRBJ2-1; perhaps TRBD2 as D (6 bases). Germline values: CDR1 SGHTA, CDR2 FQGNSA. V was clipped by 1 base and J by 5 bases, with 15 bases between them. CDR3 length equals 16 residues. The CDR3 DNA reads TGTGCCAGCAGCTTAGGGGGCGGGAAGGTCAACAATGAGCAGTTCTTC. This translates into CASSLGGGKVNNEQFF.

This chain links TRBV27 with TRBJ2-3; weak D call: TRBD1 (5 bases). There are 14 residues in the CDR3. V was clipped by 1 base and J by 5 bases, with 10 bases between them. Germline V lookup: CDR1 MNHEY, CDR2 SMNVEV (reference sequence). The CDR3 region is CASSLWAGLDTQYF. Written as DNA, the CDR3 is TGTGCCAGCAGTTTATGGGCAGGGTTAGATACGCAGTATTTT.

The chain couples TRBV15 to TRBJ2-7; tentative D call: TRBD1 (6 bases). Trimming removed 0 bases at V and 7 bases at J, with 22 bases between. The CDR3 totals 17 residues. The germline V gene encodes CDR1 LNHNV and CDR2 YYDKDF (reference sequence). CDR3 nucleotides: TGTGCCACCAGCAGAGATCAGAGCAGGGGTGTTTTTGGAGAGCAGTACTTC. The encoded protein is CATSRDQSRGVFGEQYF.

The rearrangement joins TRBV7-8 to TRBJ1-1, with 7 bases lining up with TRBD1. With V trimmed by 7 bases and J by 4 bases, 15 bases remained unmatched. The length of the CDR3 is 16 residues. Germline V CDR1 and CDR2: SGHVS, FQNEAQ. The CDR3 region has the DNA TGTGCCAGCAACAAGCTTAAGGGGGCAGGGTCCACTGAAGCTTTCTTT. It is translated as CASNKLKGAGSTEAFF.

V is TRBV7-2 and J is TRBJ1-1; D is perhaps TRBD1 (6 bases). CDR3 length equals 15 residues. V was trimmed by 5 bases and J by 4 bases, leaving 17 bases between them. The germline V gene encodes CDR1 SGHTA and CDR2 FQGNSA. This CDR3 is CASSSILRGGTEAFF. CDR3 nucleotides: TGTGCCAGCAGCAGCATCCTTCGAGGGGGCACTGAAGCTTTCTTT. Complete variable domain (other parts from reference TRBV7-2 and TRBJ1-1): GAGVSQSPSNKVTEKGKDVELRCDPISGHTALYWYRQSLGQGLEFLIYFQGNSAPDKSGLPSDRFSAERTGGSVSTLTIQRTQQEDSAVYLCASSSILRGGTEAFFGQGTRLTVV.

The chain employs TRBV14 and TRBJ2-1; TRBD2 matches at 8 bases. The ends lost 2 bases at V and 0 bases at J; junction bases unmatched: 6. This CDR3 spans 17 amino acids. The germline CDR1 and CDR2 sequences are SGHDN and FVKESK. The CDR3 region is CASSQLAGIYSYNEQFF. CDR3 nucleotide sequence: TGTGCCAGCAGCCAATTAGCGGGAATCTACTCCTACAATGAGCAGTTCTTC.

V is TRBV2 and J is TRBJ1-6; 11 nucleotides align to TRBD1. Looked up from germline, CDR1 is SNHLY and CDR2 is FYNNEI. This CDR3 spans 13 amino acids. With V trimmed by 4 bases and J by 18 bases, 8 bases remained unmatched. The CDR3 coding sequence is TGTGCCAGCAGTGGGACAGGGGGCCAATCTAGCCACTTT. Translation: CASSGTGGQSSHF.

The V gene is TRBV9, the J gene TRBJ2-1, with TRBD2 identical over 13 bases. This CDR3 contains 16 residues. The junction had 6 bases not matched to a gene; V was cut back by 3 bases and J by 6 bases. CDR1 is SGDLS, CDR2 YYNGEE, per germline. The CDR3 coding sequence is TGTGCCAGCAGCGGTGAGACTAGCGGGAGGATCAATGAGCAGTTCTTC. Translating gives CASSGETSGRINEQFF.

This clone has only a few counts. This chain links TRBV28 with TRBJ1-2; unclear D gene. V dropped 1 base and J dropped 5 bases, with 14 bases sitting between them. The germline V gene encodes CDR1 MDHEN and CDR2 SYDVKM. CDR3 length equals 15 residues. CDR3 amino acids: CASSLSAIREYGYTF. CDR3 nucleotide sequence: TGTGCCAGCAGTTTATCCGCAATACGGGAGTATGGCTACACCTTC.

This clone was counted between two and nine times. This chain joins TRBV4-1 and TRBJ2-7; 7 bases are a match to TRBD2. With 1 base clipped from V and 3 bases from J, the junction kept 0 bases outside the gene matches. CDR1 and CDR2 from the germline V gene are MGHRA and YSYEKL. CDR3 size: 13 residues. The CDR3 DNA is TGCGCCAGCAGCCAAGCTAGCGGCTACGAGCAGTACTTC. This gives the protein CASSQASGYEQYF.

This sequence joins TRBV6-2 or TRBV6-3 and TRBJ2-3, with a tentative D call TRBD1 (6 bases). Germline CDR1 and CDR2: MNHEY and SVGEGT. The CDR3 length is 17 residues. The V gene lost 2 bases and the J gene lost 4 bases, with 19 bases spanning the gap. The CDR3 bases are TGTGCCAGCAGTTACCTGACCAGGGGCCCTTCGCCAGATACGCAGTATTTT. Translating it yields CASSYLTRGPSPDTQYF.